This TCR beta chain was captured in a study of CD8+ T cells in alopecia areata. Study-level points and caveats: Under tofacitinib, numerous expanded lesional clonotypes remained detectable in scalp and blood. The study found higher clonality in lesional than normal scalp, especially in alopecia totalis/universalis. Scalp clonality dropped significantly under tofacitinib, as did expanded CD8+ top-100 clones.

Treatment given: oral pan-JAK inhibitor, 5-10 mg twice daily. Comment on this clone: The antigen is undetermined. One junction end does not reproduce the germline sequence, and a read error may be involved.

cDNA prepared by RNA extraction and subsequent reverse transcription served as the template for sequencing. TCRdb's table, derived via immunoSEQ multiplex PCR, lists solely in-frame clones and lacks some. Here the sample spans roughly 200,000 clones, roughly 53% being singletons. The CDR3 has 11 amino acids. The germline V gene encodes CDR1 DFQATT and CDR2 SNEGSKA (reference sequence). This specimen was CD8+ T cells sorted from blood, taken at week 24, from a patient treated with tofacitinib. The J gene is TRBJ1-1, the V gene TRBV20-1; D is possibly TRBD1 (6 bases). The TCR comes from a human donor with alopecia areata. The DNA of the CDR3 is TGCAGTGCTAGGGGGGCCGTAGGCTTCCCATTT. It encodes CSARGAVGFPF.